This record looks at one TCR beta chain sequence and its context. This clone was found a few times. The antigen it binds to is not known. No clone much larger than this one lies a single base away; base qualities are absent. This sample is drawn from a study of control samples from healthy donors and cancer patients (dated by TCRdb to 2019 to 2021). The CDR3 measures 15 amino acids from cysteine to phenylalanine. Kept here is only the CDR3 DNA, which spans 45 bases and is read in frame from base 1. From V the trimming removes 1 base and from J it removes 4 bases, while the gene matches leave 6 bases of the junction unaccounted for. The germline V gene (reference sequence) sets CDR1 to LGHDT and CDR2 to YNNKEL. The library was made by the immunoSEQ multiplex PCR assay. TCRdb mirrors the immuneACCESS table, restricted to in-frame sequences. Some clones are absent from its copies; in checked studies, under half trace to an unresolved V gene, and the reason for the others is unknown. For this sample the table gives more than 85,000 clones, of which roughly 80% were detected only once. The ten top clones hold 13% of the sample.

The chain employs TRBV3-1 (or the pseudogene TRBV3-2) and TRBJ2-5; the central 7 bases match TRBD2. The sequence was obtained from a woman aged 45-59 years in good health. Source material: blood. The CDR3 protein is CASSQAQRGSETQYF. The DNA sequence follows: TGTGCCAGCAGCCAAGCCCAGCGGGGTTCAGAGACCCAGTACTTC.